The 4 T cell receptor beta chains in this list originate from one sample, sequenced in a study of blood T cell repertoires in COVID-19. Assay: immunoSEQ multiplex PCR; the TCRdb copy retains only in-frame clones and omits some. Among 250,000 to 300,000 clones listed, nearly 90% were seen once. Sequenced input: PBMCs or T cells enriched from blood (not recorded which). The receptors shown here come from a woman aged 60-75 years who had recovered from COVID-19.

V and J are TRBV5-4 and TRBJ1-2, with D hard to call. Trimming removed 0 bases at V and 10 bases at J, with 10 bases between. The CDR3 is 12 residues long. Germline CDR1 and CDR2: SGHNT and YYREEE (reference sequence). CDR3 nucleotide sequence: TGTGCCAGCAGCTTGGCTGACAACGTCTACACCTTC. Amino acids: CASSLADNVYTF.

The chain combines TRBV9 with TRBJ2-1, with TRBD2 matching over 10 bases. This CDR3 is built from 15 residues. From germline, CDR1 is SGDLS and CDR2 YYNGEE. V lost 4 bases and J lost 4; bases outside the gene matches: 5. CDR3: CASSNSGRLYNEQFF. CDR3 nucleotides: TGTGCCAGCAGCAATAGCGGGAGGCTGTACAATGAGCAGTTCTTC.

The rearrangement uses TRBV6-5 and TRBJ1-2; 7 bases are shared with TRBD1. Germline V lookup: CDR1 MNHEY, CDR2 SVGAGI. The V segment lost 5 bases and the J segment 8 bases; nucleotides outside the gene matches: 8. The CDR3 totals 13 residues. CDR3 bases: TGTGCCAGCAGTACCACAGGGGAGAGCGGCTACACCTTC. Its translation is CASSTTGESGYTF.

Written as DNA, the CDR3 is TGTGCCAGCAGCCCCCCGGGACAGGGCACCGGGGAGCTGTTTTTT. It translates to CASSPPGQGTGELFF. The V and J genes are TRBV13 and TRBJ2-2; TRBD1 matches 9 bases. From germline, CDR1 is PRHDT and CDR2 FYEKMQ (reference sequence). The CDR3 spans 15 residues. The junction had 5 bases not matched to a gene; V was cut back by 5 bases and J by 4 bases.